The 22 T cell receptor beta chains below all came from one sample that was sequenced in a study of T cells in Graves' hyperthyroidism and ophthalmopathy. RNA transcripts yielded amplified TCR beta CDR3 regions. First-round RT-PCR with HTBI primers amplified the TCR CDR3 region. One entry per CDR3 protein results from TCRdb running MiXCR on the multiplex PCR reads. Of over 500,000 distinct CDR3 sequences in the sample, about 46% were seen once. Sequencing input: peripheral blood or thyroid tissue (not recorded which). The receptors were sampled from an adult woman with Graves' disease, either hyperthyroidism or ophthalmopathy (not recorded which).

The rearrangement uses TRBV10-2 and TRBJ1-5, with TRBD1 as a possible D gene (5 bases). This CDR3 spans 11 amino acids. Germline CDR1 WSHSY, CDR2 SAAADI. With 8 bases removed from V and 6 bases from J, the gap between germline ends came to 8 bases. The CDR3 DNA reads TGCGCCAGCGGGGACCTTCAGCCCCAGCATTTT. Encoded protein: CASGDLQPQHF.

The chain employs TRBV12-3 or TRBV12-4 and TRBJ1-2; a weak D match, TRBD1 (6 bases). Deletions cut 9 bases from V and 3 bases from J, with 14 bases between. This CDR3 has 13 amino acids. CDR3 sequence (DNA): TGTGCCAGTAGGGACAACTCCTACTATGGCTACACCTTC. Its translation: CASRDNSYYGYTF.

This clonotype has at least ten counts. V and J are TRBV5-6 and TRBJ1-1; the D gene is possibly TRBD1 (5 bases). CDR1 is SGHDT and CDR2 is YYEEEE in the germline V gene. V was trimmed by 3 bases and J by 1 base, leaving 19 bases between them. This CDR3 has 17 amino acids. The CDR3 here is CASSSIWGRVRNTEAFF. CDR3 nucleotides: TGTGCCAGCAGCTCCATCTGGGGGAGGGTTCGGAACACTGAAGCTTTCTTT.

The table lists this clonotype with many counts. V gene TRBV7-2 combines with J gene TRBJ1-1; D not certain. Trimming left V 6 bases short and J 2 bases short, with 13 bases between. CDR3 length equals 14 residues. Germline V gene sequence: CDR1 SGHTA, CDR2 FQGNSA. The CDR3 coding sequence is TGTGCCAGCAGTTTGAGGACCCTTAACACTGAAGCTTTCTTT. Translating it yields CASSLRTLNTEAFF. Full variable domain (missing parts from reference TRBV7-2 and TRBJ1-1): GAGVSQSPSNKVTEKGKDVELRCDPISGHTALYWYRQSLGQGLEFLIYFQGNSAPDKSGLPSDRFSAERTGGSVSTLTIQRTQQEDSAVYLCASSLRTLNTEAFFGQGTRLTVV.

The rearrangement links TRBV7-9 to TRBJ1-1; D is unresolved. This CDR3 region has 14 residues. Germline CDR1 reads SEHNR; CDR2 reads FQNEAQ (reference sequence). Trimming took 5 bases from V and 4 from J, leaving 14 bases between them. The CDR3 loop reads CASSPLRRSTEAFF. The DNA of the CDR3 is TGTGCCAGCAGCCCACTTAGGAGAAGCACTGAAGCTTTCTTT.

In nucleotides, the CDR3 is TGTGCCACCGCGCTTGAGGCCCCAGAGACCCAGTACTTC. Translating it yields CATALEAPETQYF. The chain recombines TRBV10-3 with TRBJ2-5; no reliable D call. V dropped 10 bases and J dropped 4 bases, with 16 bases sitting between them. The CDR3 consists of 13 residues. CDR1 ENHRY and CDR2 SYGVKD come from the germline V gene.

The V gene is TRBV2, the J gene TRBJ2-2; D call uncertain. This CDR3 is built from 15 residues. The ends were cut back, 6 bases at V and 6 bases at J, with 17 bases in the middle. Germline V gene lookup returns CDR1 SNHLY and CDR2 FYNNEI. In DNA form, the CDR3 reads TGTGCCAGCAGCGTTGAGGTACAGCAGGCCGGGGAGCTGTTTTTT. Protein: CASSVEVQQAGELFF.

As regards this clonotype: An end of the junction does not agree with germline; a read error may underlie this. The gene calls are TRBV10-2 and TRBJ2-2; maybe TRBD1 (6 bases). CDR1 WSHSY and CDR2 SAAADI come from the germline V gene. The CDR3 contains 15 residues. The CDR3 is CASRAGQHNTGELFF. CDR3 nucleotide sequence: TGTGCCAGCAGAGCCGGACAGCATAACACCGGGGAGCTGTTTTTT.

This rearrangement joins TRBV5-4 to TRBJ1-1; D remains ambiguous. Germline CDR1 is SGHNT and CDR2 is YYREEE (reference sequence). The CDR3 has 16 amino acids. The germline V and J ends were trimmed by 1 base and 1 base, with 14 bases remaining between them. The CDR3 DNA sequence: TGTGCCAGCAGCTTGCCTCGGACGGACGCGAACACTGAAGCTTTCTTT. Residues: CASSLPRTDANTEAFF.

The genes are TRBV7-6 and TRBJ2-5; unclear D gene. Per the germline V gene, CDR1 is SGHVS and CDR2 is FNYEAQ. V lost 1 base to trimming and J lost 0 bases, with 15 bases between them. CDR3 length equals 17 residues. CDR3 protein: CASSLEGNWADQETQYF. In nucleotides, the CDR3 is TGTGCCAGCAGCTTAGAAGGTAACTGGGCAGACCAAGAGACCCAGTACTTC.

The chain links TRBV12-3 or TRBV12-4 to TRBJ2-7; D is unresolved. Deletions cut 5 bases from V and 0 bases from J, with 11 bases between. The CDR3 runs to 14 residues. CDR3 nucleotides: TGTGCCAGCAGTCCGTTCCAGAACTCCTACGAGCAGTACTTC. Its translation is CASSPFQNSYEQYF.

The chain employs TRBV9 and TRBJ2-7; 7 bases match TRBD2. Germline-derived CDR1 and CDR2 are SGDLS and YYNGEE. With V trimmed by 2 bases and J by 5 bases, 10 bases remained unmatched. This CDR3 has 15 amino acids. This CDR3 reads CASSVGGRAVNEQYF. CDR3 bases: TGTGCCAGCAGCGTGGGTGGGAGGGCGGTGAACGAGCAGTACTTC.

The chain uses TRBV10-2 and TRBJ1-1; 8 positions match TRBD1. This CDR3 has 13 amino acids. Germline CDR1 is WSHSY and CDR2 is SAAADI. Trimming took 8 bases from V and 5 from J; bases not matched to a gene: 7. Written as DNA, the CDR3 is TGCGCCAGCGGACAGGGCGATTTGACTGAAGCTTTCTTT. This encodes CASGQGDLTEAFF.

This clonotype was found many times. The CDR3 is CASSFLYSEAFF. The CDR3 DNA sequence: TGTGCCAGCAGCTTCTTGTATTCTGAAGCTTTCTTT. The V gene is TRBV5-6, the J gene TRBJ1-1; D unresolved. V was shortened by 2 bases and J by 6 bases, with 8 bases between the two germline ends. The CDR3 covers 12 residues. The germline gives CDR1 SGHDT, CDR2 YYEEEE.

The table lists this clonotype with many counts. The chain couples TRBV5-1 to TRBJ1-1; D ambiguous. From germline, CDR1 is SGHRS and CDR2 YFSETQ. Trimming left V 1 base short and J 0 bases short, with 13 bases between. The CDR3 runs to 16 residues. This CDR3 reads CASSLLTQEMNTEAFF. The CDR3 coding sequence is TGCGCCAGCAGCTTGTTGACCCAGGAGATGAACACTGAAGCTTTCTTT.

There are a few counts of this clonotype. This chain connects TRBV11-1 to TRBJ2-5; TRBD1 is a possible D gene (5 bases). This CDR3 has 12 amino acids. V was clipped by 5 bases and J by 2 bases, with 6 bases between them. Germline values: CDR1 SGHAT, CDR2 FQDESV (reference sequence). The CDR3 region is CASSKGQETQYF. The CDR3 nucleotides read TGTGCCAGCAGCAAGGGGCAAGAGACCCAGTACTTC.

This clonotype turned up a few times. The gene calls are TRBV20-1 and TRBJ1-5, with 9 positions matching TRBD1. Looked up from germline, CDR1 is DFQATT and CDR2 is SNEGSKA (reference sequence). The CDR3 consists of 13 residues. The V and J ends lost 7 bases and 6 bases, in that order; junction bases with no gene match: 7. CDR3 nucleotides: TGCAGTGTACGGGACAGGGAGGCTCAGCCCCAGCATTTT. This translates into CSVRDREAQPQHF.

The chain couples TRBV9 to TRBJ1-1; the match to TRBD1 covers 9 bases. Germline loops: CDR1 SGDLS, CDR2 YYNGEE. V lost 7 bases and J lost 1; bases outside the gene matches: 8. The CDR3 runs to 15 residues. The CDR3 loop is CASSPGTGTNTEAFF. The CDR3 DNA follows: TGTGCCAGCTCACCCGGGACAGGGACGAACACTGAAGCTTTCTTT.

The chain joins TRBV5-4 to TRBJ2-7, with TRBD1 matching over 8 bases. The CDR3 loop spans 14 amino acids. The V and J ends lost 3 bases and 6 bases, in that order; junction bases with no gene match: 8. The germline CDR1 and CDR2 sequences are SGHNT and YYREEE (reference sequence). The chain's CDR3 is CASSWDRNSLEQYF. Here the CDR3 DNA reads TGTGCCAGCAGCTGGGACAGGAACTCCCTCGAGCAGTACTTC.

This clonotype has ten or more counts. The rearrangement links TRBV10-3 to TRBJ1-5, with D possibly TRBD1 on 5 matching bases. V lost 10 bases and J lost 2, with 15 bases in between. CDR3 length: 14 residues. The V gene's germline CDR1 is ENHRY and CDR2 SYGVKD. The CDR3 is CATTGGLGNQPQHF. The CDR3 region has the DNA TGTGCCACCACAGGCGGGTTGGGCAATCAGCCCCAGCATTTT.

This clonotype was detected only once. The V call is TRBV19, the J call TRBJ1-1; TRBD1 agrees at 7 bases. J gave up 8 bases and V 7 bases, and 7 bases lay outside the gene matches. The CDR3 contains 12 residues. CDR1 and CDR2 (germline): LNHDA, SQIVND (reference sequence). This CDR3 reads CASTGQLSEAFF. As DNA, the CDR3 is TGTGCCAGTACGGGACAGTTATCCGAAGCTTTCTTT.

The chain is built from TRBV3-1 and TRBJ1-3; maybe TRBD1 (6 bases). Germline CDR1 reads LGHDT; CDR2 reads YNNKEL (reference sequence). Trimming shortened V by 1 base and J by 2 bases, and 18 bases separated the two germline ends. The CDR3 is made up of 18 amino acids. In DNA form, the CDR3 reads TGTGCCAGCAGCCAAGTAGTTCTCGCGGGGGCAGCTGGAAACACCATATATTTT. It codes for CASSQVVLAGAAGNTIYF.